This entry lists 8 T cell receptor beta chains sequenced from one sample in a study of blood T cell repertoires in COVID-19 (dated by TCRdb to 2020 to 2021). Library generation was performed with the immunoSEQ multiplex PCR assay. What TCRdb holds here is the immuneACCESS table cut down to in-frame rearrangements. Part of the clones is not present; checked against another copy, under half of the missing clones reflect an unresolved V gene, and the others are unexplained. The sample has some 190,000 clones on record, about 85% of them singletons. The leading ten clones occupy roughly 24% of the sample. The source material was PBMCs or T cells enriched from blood (not recorded which). The origin of the receptors is a woman between 35 and 50 years old in a cohort exposed to, infected with or recovered from COVID-19 (not recorded which).

The genes are TRBV6-5 and TRBJ1-1; the D gene is possibly TRBD1 (6 bases). Trimming removed 7 bases from V and 6 bases from J, with 15 bases in between. This CDR3 comprises 13 residues. The germline V gene has CDR1 MNHEY and CDR2 SVGAGI. The CDR3 DNA sequence: TGTGCCAGCACCATTACAGGGTTCCCTGAAGCTTTCTTT. It specifies CASTITGFPEAFF.

The gene calls are TRBV5-4 and TRBJ1-1; D unresolved. This CDR3 contains 12 residues. CDR1 is SGHNT, CDR2 YYREEE, per germline (reference sequence). V shed 2 bases and J shed 0 bases, with 2 bases lying between them. This chain's CDR3 is CASSFMNTEAFF. CDR3 nucleotide sequence: TGTGCCAGCAGCTTCATGAACACTGAAGCTTTCTTT.

The count of this clone is one. V and J are TRBV7-9 and TRBJ2-7; 7 bases match TRBD1. Germline CDR1 reads SEHNR; CDR2 reads FQNEAQ (reference sequence). The CDR3 is 17 residues long. V lost 5 bases and J lost 2; bases outside the gene matches: 15. Here the CDR3 reads CASSHPNRDRAAYEQYF. The CDR3 DNA reads TGTGCCAGCAGCCACCCCAACCGAGACAGGGCAGCCTACGAGCAGTACTTC.

J is TRBJ2-5 and V is TRBV7-8; maybe TRBD2 (5 bases). Germline V CDR1 and CDR2: SGHVS, FQNEAQ. The CDR3 loop spans 16 amino acids. The V end lost 6 bases, the J end lost 1 base, and 18 bases lay between the germline ends. The CDR3 spells CASSPVQPAAQETQYF. In nucleotides, the CDR3 is TGTGCCAGCAGTCCAGTCCAACCAGCGGCCCAAGAGACCCAGTACTTC.

The V call is TRBV9, the J call TRBJ2-7; D perhaps matches TRBD2 (5 bases). CDR3 length: 15 residues. Germline V gene data show CDR1 as SGDLS and CDR2 as YYNGEE. Between the trimmed V and J ends, which lost 0 bases and 1 base, there was a span of 11 bases. DNA of the CDR3: TGTGCCAGCAGCGTAGCTGAGGGTAGGTCCTACGAGCAGTACTTC. As protein: CASSVAEGRSYEQYF. Full variable domain (rest looked up from reference TRBV9 and TRBJ2-7): DSGVTQTPKHLITATGQRVTLRCSPRSGDLSVYWYQQSLDQGLQFLIQYYNGEERAKGNILERFSAQQFPDLHSELNLSSLELGDSALYFCASSVAEGRSYEQYFGPGTRLTVT.

The chain recombines TRBV7-2 with TRBJ2-7; a weak D match, TRBD2 (5 bases). Trimming cost V 5 bases and J 5 bases, with 28 bases left between them. The CDR3 spans 18 residues. Per the germline V gene, CDR1 is SGHTA and CDR2 is FQGNSA. This CDR3 reads CASSLLYRGSTRPDEQYF. Written as DNA, the CDR3 is TGTGCCAGCAGCCTATTATACCGGGGATCCACCCGACCGGACGAGCAGTACTTC.

The chain couples TRBV28 to TRBJ1-3; D gene uncertain. CDR1 is MDHEN, CDR2 SYDVKM, per germline. Trimming removed 2 bases at V and 4 bases at J, with 15 bases between. The length of the CDR3 is 16 residues. CDR3: CASSLTAAPGGNTIYF. For the CDR3, the DNA is TGTGCCAGCAGTTTAACGGCGGCCCCGGGGGGAAACACCATATATTTT.

The J gene is TRBJ1-1, the V gene TRBV4-3; the match to TRBD1 covers 10 bases. The CDR3 is made up of 14 amino acids. V lost 3 bases and J lost 5; bases outside the gene matches: 3. CDR1 is LGHNA and CDR2 is YSLEER in the germline V gene. CDR3: CASSHGTGDTEAFF. CDR3 bases: TGCGCCAGCAGCCACGGGACAGGGGATACTGAAGCTTTCTTT.